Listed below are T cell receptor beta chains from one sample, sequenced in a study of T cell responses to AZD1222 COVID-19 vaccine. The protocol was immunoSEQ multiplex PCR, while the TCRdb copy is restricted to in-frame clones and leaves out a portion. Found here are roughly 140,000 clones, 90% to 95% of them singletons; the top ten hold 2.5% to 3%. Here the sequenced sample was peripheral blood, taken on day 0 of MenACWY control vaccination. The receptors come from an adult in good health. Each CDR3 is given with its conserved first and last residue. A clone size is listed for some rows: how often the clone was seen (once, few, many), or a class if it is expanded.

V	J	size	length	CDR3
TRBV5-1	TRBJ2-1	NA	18	CASSLAGTSGGIWNEQFF
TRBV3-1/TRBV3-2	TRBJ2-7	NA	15	CASRRWTSGGYEQYF
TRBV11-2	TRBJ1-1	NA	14	CASSFFRENTEAFF
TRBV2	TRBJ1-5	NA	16	CASTPTRRGSDQPQHF
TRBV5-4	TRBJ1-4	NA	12	CASRGENEKLFF
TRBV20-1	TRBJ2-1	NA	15	CSASLGVTSYNEQFF
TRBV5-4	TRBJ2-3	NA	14	CASSLEAPPDTQYF
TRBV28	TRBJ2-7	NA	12	CASRSTGVEQYF
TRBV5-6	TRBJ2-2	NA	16	CASSLGSDRSTGELFF
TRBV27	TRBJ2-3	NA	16	CASSLSGTVLGDTQYF
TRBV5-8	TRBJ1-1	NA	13	CASSFTPNTEAFF
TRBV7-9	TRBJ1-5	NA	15	CASSAVGDSNQPQHF
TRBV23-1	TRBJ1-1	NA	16	CASSHPRAGPHTEAFF
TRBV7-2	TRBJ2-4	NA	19	CASSSLSGGTVLAKNIQYF
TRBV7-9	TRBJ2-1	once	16	CASSLQGISLRNEQFF
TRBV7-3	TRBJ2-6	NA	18	CASSLQAGDPSGANVLTF
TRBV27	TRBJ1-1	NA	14	CASRTDRTNTEAFF